This T cell receptor (beta chain) appears in the sequencing data of a study of shared clonotypes between healthy human individuals. Study details: The people who gave samples were a couple of women and three men aged 18 to 49. Findings and limits, study-wide: Naive subsets usually exceeded memory subsets in estimated richness.

CD45RA+ naive and CD45RA-negative memory subsets were separated from CD4+ cells. Per the germline V gene, CDR1 is MNHNS and CDR2 is SASEGT. V lost 2 bases to trimming and J lost 8 bases; unmatched junction nucleotides: 9. This CDR3 has 15 amino acids. Generated by immunoSEQ multiplex PCR, the TCRdb table keeps only in-frame clones and is missing some. Here the sample spans some 1 million clones, approximately 72% being singletons. Points on this clone: Its antigen is not identified.

The specimen sequenced was memory CD4+ T cells sorted from blood. Subset specified: CD45RA-negative fraction. V and J are TRBV6-1 and TRBJ1-2; 9 bases align to TRBD1. This receptor was identified in a man younger than 30 in good health. CDR3 bases: TGTGCCAGCAGTGAATGGGACAGGGCCCAAAAAGGCTACACCTTC. Encoded protein: CASSEWDRAQKGYTF.